This T cell receptor (beta chain) stems from a study of neoadjuvant anti-PD-1 for oral cavity cancer. Patients had HPV-negative, locally advanced oral cavity squamous cell carcinoma. The V segment lost 1 base and the J segment 6 bases; nucleotides outside the gene matches: 10. Germline CDR1 reads MNHEY; CDR2 reads SMNVEV (reference sequence). CDR3 length: 18 residues. Most PBMC samples had around 0.5 ug input DNA in six replicates. Assay: immunoSEQ multiplex PCR; the TCRdb copy retains only in-frame clones and omits some. In the table there are roughly 13,000 clones, around three quarters of which are singletons.

The V gene is TRBV27, the J gene TRBJ2-7; 15 bases align to TRBD2. The source is a person aged 35-80 years with oral cavity squamous cell carcinoma. Here the sequenced sample was PBMCs, taken before nivolumab (anti-PD-1) treatment. Here the CDR3 reads CASSLWGTSGGPRGEQYF. CDR3 sequence (DNA): TGTGCCAGCAGTTTATGGGGGACTAGCGGGGGGCCCCGGGGCGAGCAGTACTTC.